This T cell receptor (beta chain) originates from a study of Ad26.COV2.S vaccination and SARS-CoV-2 variants. Method: immunoSEQ multiplex PCR; TCRdb's copy keeps in-frame clones and lacks some. Among a few hundred thousand clones listed, 88% were seen once. Of note for this clone: This sample includes further DNA sequences coding for the same CDR3.

The CDR3 has 13 residues. Trimming shortened V by 3 bases and J by 2 bases, and 7 bases separated the two germline ends. Described treatment: over 15 received Ad26.COV2.S at low or high dose, single or two shots; 5 received placebo; per-sample allocation not given. Following the first vaccine or placebo injection, samples were taken on day 63. The chain joins TRBV12-3 or TRBV12-4 to TRBJ1-1; D unclear. This sample comprised peripheral blood, obtained in a trial of Ad26.COV2.S vaccine versus placebo. The source of this sequence is a person between 18 and 65 years old who received the Ad26.COV2.S COVID-19 vaccine or a placebo. The CDR3 sequence: CASSFAGNTEAFF. CDR3 DNA sequence: TGTGCCAGCAGTTTTGCAGGAAACACTGAAGCTTTCTTT.